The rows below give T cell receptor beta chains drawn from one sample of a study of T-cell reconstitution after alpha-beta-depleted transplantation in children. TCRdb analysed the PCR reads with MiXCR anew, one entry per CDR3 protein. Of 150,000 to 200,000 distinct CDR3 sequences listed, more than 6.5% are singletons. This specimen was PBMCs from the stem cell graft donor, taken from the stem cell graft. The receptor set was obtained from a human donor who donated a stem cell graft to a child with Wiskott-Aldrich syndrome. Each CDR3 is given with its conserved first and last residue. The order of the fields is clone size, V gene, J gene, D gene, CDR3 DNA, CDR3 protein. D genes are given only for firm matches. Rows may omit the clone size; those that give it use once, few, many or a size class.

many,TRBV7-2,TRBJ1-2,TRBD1,TGTGCCAGCAGCTCCTTGGGACAGGGCTATGGCTACACCTTC,CASSSLGQGYGYTF
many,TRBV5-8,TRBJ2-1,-,TGTGCCAGCAGCAGTTGGAGGGCCCGAACTTACAATGAGCAGTTCTTC,CASSSWRARTYNEQFF
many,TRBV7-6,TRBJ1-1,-,TGTGCCAGCAGCTTAAAAGAGAACACTGAAGCTTTCTTT,CASSLKENTEAFF
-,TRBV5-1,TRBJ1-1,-,TGCGCCAGCAGCCAGGAACCCAGGGGATCGAACACTGAAGCTTTCTTT,CASSQEPRGSNTEAFF
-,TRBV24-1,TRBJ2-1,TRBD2,TGTGCCACCAGTGGGGTAGCGGGAGTTGGGAATGAGCAGTTCTTC,CATSGVAGVGNEQFF
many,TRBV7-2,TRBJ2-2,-,TGTGCCAGCAGCCCCTCTTTAGAGGGGTGGCTGTTTTTT,CASSPSLEGWLFF
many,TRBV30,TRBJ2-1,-,TGTGCCTGGAATGTGTGGGAGTACAATGAGCAGTTCTTC,CAWNVWEYNEQFF
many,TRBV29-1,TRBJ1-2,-,TGCAGCGTAGGACTATCAGGGTCGGCGAGCTATGGCTACACCTTC,CSVGLSGSASYGYTF
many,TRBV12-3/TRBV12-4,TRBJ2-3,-,TGTGCCAGCAGTCCCGGGGGCCCGGCAGATACGCAGTATTTT,CASSPGGPADTQYF
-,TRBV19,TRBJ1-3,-,TGTGCCAGTAGCGTGGGACGGACAAGCTTCTCTGGAAACACCATATATTTT,CASSVGRTSFSGNTIYF
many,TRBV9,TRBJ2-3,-,TGTGCCAGCAGCGTAGGACAGGAGGGGGATACGCAGTATTTT,CASSVGQEGDTQYF
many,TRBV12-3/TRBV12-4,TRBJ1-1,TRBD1,TGTGCCAGCAGTTTAGTACAGGGGAAAGTGACTGAAGCTTTCTTT,CASSLVQGKVTEAFF
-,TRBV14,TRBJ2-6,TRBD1,TGTGCCAGCAGCCAGTGGACAGGGGGCCCCTCCCCCTCTGGGGCCAACGTCCTGACTTTC,CASSQWTGGPSPSGANVLTF
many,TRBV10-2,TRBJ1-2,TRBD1,TGCGCCAGTGGGACAGGGACTAACTATGGCTACACCTTC,CASGTGTNYGYTF
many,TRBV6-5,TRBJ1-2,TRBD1,TGTGCCAGCAGTTACTCTAGACAGGGGGCGAACTCTAACTATGGCTACACCTTC,CASSYSRQGANSNYGYTF
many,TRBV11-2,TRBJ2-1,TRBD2,TGTGCCAGCAGAGTAGCGGGGAGGAGCTCCTACAATGAGCAGTTCTTC,CASRVAGRSSYNEQFF
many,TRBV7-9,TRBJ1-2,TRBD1,TGTGCCAGCAGCCCCGGACAGGGGGCCGTTGACTACACCTTC,CASSPGQGAVDYTF
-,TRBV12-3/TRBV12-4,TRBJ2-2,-,TGTGCCAGCAGTTTCCCAGGGTGGAACACCGGGGAGCTGTTTTTT,CASSFPGWNTGELFF
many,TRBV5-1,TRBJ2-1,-,TGCGCCAGCAGCCCAGAATCAGTAACCAATGAGCAGTTCTTC,CASSPESVTNEQFF
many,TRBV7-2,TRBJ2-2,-,TGTGCCAGCAGTATTTTTGCCGGGGGACTCAGGTCCGGGGAGCTGTTTTTT,CASSIFAGGLRSGELFF
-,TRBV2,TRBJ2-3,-,TGTGCCGGGGGGGCCAGCACAGATACGCAGTATTTT,CAGGASTDTQYF
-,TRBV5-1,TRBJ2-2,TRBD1,TGCGCCAGCAGCTTGGAGGTCGACAGGGGTTACACCGGGGAGCTGTTTTTT,CASSLEVDRGYTGELFF
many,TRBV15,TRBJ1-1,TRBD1,TGTGCCACCGGCCGCGACAGGGGGCATGTGAACACTGAAGCTTTCTTT,CATGRDRGHVNTEAFF
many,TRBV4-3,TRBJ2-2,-,TGCGCCAGCGGAAAGCGGACCGGGGAGCTGTTTTTT,CASGKRTGELFF
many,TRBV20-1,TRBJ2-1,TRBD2,TGCAGTGCTAGAGATGCGGGGGGCACGGGCGATGAGCAGTTCTTC,CSARDAGGTGDEQFF
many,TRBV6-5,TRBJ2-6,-,TGTGCCAGCAGTTACTCCCGCAGGAGCAACGTCCTGACTTTC,CASSYSRRSNVLTF
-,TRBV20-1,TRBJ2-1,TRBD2,TGCAGTGCTTACCTACTAGCGGGGATCCCCAATGAGCAGTTCTTC,CSAYLLAGIPNEQFF
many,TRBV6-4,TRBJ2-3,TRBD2,TGTGCCAGCAGTGAGGCGGGAGAGACAGATACGCAGTATTTT,CASSEAGETDTQYF
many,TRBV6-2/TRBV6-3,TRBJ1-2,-,TGTGCCAGCAGTTCGACAGGAGTCGGCTACACCTTC,CASSSTGVGYTF
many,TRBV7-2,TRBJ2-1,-,TGTGCCAGCAGCTTAGGAACCTCTGCGATTGAGCAGTTCTTC,CASSLGTSAIEQFF
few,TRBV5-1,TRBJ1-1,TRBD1,TGCGCCAGCAGCTCGGCCAGGACAGGGGGCAACACTGAAGCTTTCTTT,CASSSARTGGNTEAFF
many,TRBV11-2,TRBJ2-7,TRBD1,TGTGCCAGCAGCCATCCGGGACAGACCTACGAGCAGTACTTC,CASSHPGQTYEQYF
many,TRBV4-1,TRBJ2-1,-,TGCGCCAGCAGCCAAGGAAGTCTACCGAATGAGCAGTTCTTC,CASSQGSLPNEQFF
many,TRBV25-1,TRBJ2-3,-,TGTGCCAGCAGTGAAAGGCCCGGAACGCAGTATTTT,CASSERPGTQYF
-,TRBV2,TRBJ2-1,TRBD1,TGTGCCACCGAGGGACAGGGTAATGAGCAGTTCTTC,CATEGQGNEQFF
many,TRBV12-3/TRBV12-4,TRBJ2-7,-,TGTGCCAGCAGGGAGGTAGGGGCCCCCTACGAGCAGTACTTC,CASREVGAPYEQYF
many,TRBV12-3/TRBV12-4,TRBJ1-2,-,TGTGCCAGCAGTTCACCGGGGGGATTATACTATGGCTACACCTTC,CASSSPGGLYYGYTF
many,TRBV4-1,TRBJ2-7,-,TGCGCCAGCAGCCAGTCCGGACACGTGTACGAGCAGTACTTC,CASSQSGHVYEQYF
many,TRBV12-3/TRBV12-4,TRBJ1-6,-,TGTGCCAGCAGTTTCGCAGGAGTCGGATCACCCCTCCACTTT,CASSFAGVGSPLHF